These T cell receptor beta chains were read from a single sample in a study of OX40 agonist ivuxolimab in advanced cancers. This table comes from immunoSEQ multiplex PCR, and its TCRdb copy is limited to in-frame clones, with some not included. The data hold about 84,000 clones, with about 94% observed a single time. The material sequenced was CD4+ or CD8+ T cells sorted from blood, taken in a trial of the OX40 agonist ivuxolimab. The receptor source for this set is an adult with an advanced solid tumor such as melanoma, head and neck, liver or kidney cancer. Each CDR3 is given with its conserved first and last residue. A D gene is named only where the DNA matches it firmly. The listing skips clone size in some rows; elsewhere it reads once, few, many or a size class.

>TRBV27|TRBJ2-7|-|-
CASSLSINRVPYEQYF
TGTGCCAGCAGTTTATCGATCAACAGGGTCCCCTACGAGCAGTACTTC
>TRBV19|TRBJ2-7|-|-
CASSTGPGYEQYF
TGTGCCAGTAGTACAGGACCTGGCTACGAGCAGTACTTC
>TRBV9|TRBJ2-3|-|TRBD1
CASSAWTGETDTQYF
TGTGCCAGCAGCGCGTGGACAGGAGAAACAGATACGCAGTATTTT
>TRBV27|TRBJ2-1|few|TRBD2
CASSSVTSGRRDEQFF
TGTGCCAGCAGCTCCGTAACTAGCGGGAGACGCGATGAGCAGTTCTTC
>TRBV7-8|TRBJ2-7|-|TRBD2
CASSLVAGGPDEQYF
TGTGCCAGCAGCTTAGTAGCGGGAGGGCCCGACGAGCAGTACTTC
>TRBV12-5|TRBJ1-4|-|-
CASGLVPDSNEKLFF
TGTGCTAGTGGTTTGGTACCAGACAGTAATGAAAAACTGTTTTTT
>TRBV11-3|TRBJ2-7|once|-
CASSLGGSLQYF
TGTGCCAGCAGCTTAGGCGGTAGCTTGCAGTACTTC
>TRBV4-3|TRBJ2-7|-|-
CASSQSGQGYEQYF
TGCGCCAGCAGCCAAAGCGGGCAGGGCTACGAGCAGTACTTC
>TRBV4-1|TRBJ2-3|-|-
CASSQDRSDTQYF
TGCGCCAGCAGCCAAGATAGGTCAGATACGCAGTATTTT
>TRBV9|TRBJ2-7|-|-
CASSVGTSYEQYF
TGTGCCAGCAGCGTAGGTACTAGCTACGAGCAGTACTTC
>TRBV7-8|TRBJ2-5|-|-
CASSLGPYQETQYF
TGTGCCAGCAGCCTGGGGCCGTACCAAGAGACCCAGTACTTC
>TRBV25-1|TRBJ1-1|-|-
CASSIGANTEAFF
TGTGCCAGCAGTATCGGGGCGAACACTGAAGCTTTCTTT
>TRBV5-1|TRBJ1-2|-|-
CASSLGTVFPTNYGYTF
TGCGCCAGCAGCTTGGGGACCGTGTTTCCCACGAACTATGGCTACACCTTC
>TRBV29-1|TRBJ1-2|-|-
CSVPGTQNYGYTF
TGCAGCGTTCCCGGGACACAAAACTATGGCTACACCTTC
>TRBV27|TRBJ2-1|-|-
CASSSPGAGAYNEQFF
TGTGCCAGCAGTTCCCCAGGGGCGGGAGCATACAATGAGCAGTTCTTC
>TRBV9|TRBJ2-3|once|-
CASSGPGNTQYF
TGTGCCAGCAGCGGCCCGGGAAATACGCAGTATTTT
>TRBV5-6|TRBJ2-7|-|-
CASSLYSYEQYF
TGTGCCAGCAGCTTGTACTCCTACGAGCAGTACTTC
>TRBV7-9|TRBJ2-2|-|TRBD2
CASSSYLAATGELFF
TGTGCCAGCAGCTCTTATCTAGCGGCCACCGGGGAGCTGTTTTTT
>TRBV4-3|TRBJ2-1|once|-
CASSQGLATYNEQFF
TGCGCCAGCAGCCAGGGGCTAGCGACCTACAATGAGCAGTTCTTC
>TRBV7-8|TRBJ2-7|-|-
CASSSTAGYEQYF
TGTGCCAGCAGCTCTACGGCGGGCTACGAGCAGTACTTC
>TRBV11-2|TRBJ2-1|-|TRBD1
CASSFQPGTGYDEQFF
TGTGCCAGCAGCTTCCAACCCGGGACAGGGTATGATGAGCAGTTCTTC
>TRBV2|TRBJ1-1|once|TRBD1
CASGGPGTVEMNTEAFF
TGTGCCAGCGGGGGGCCCGGGACAGTCGAGATGAACACTGAAGCTTTCTTT
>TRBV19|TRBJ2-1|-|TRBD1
CASSWDRANLLYNEQFF
TGTGCCAGTAGTTGGGACAGGGCAAATTTATTGTACAATGAGCAGTTCTTC